The present T cell receptor (beta chain) was sequenced within a study of siplizumab effects on memory and regulatory T cells. Method: immunoSEQ multiplex PCR; TCRdb's copy keeps in-frame clones and lacks some. The data show 90,000 to 140,000 clones, about 92% seen once. On this clone: The antigen is unknown.

Study conclusions and caveats: Whether proliferating Tregs in siplizumab cultures suppress was not functionally confirmed. Roughly 80-96% of proliferating CD4+ or CD8+ clones defied assignment to a naive or memory phenotype. Memory T cells appeared less diverse than naive cells, which seemed to contribute substantially to alloresponse.

This clonotype was obtained from a human donor in good health. The sequenced sample consisted of CD4+ T cells sorted from blood.

The CDR3: CASKTHRGDNEQFF. CDR3 nucleotides: TGTGCCAGTAAGACTCACCGGGGAGACAATGAGCAGTTCTTC. This sequence joins TRBV27 and TRBJ2-1; the D gene is possibly TRBD2 (5 bases). Germline V gives CDR1 MNHEY, CDR2 SMNVEV (reference sequence). Trimming removed 9 bases at V and 5 bases at J, with 17 bases between. CDR3 length: 14 amino acids.